Each of the 8 T cell receptor beta chains below was sequenced from the same sample in a study of CD8 T cells in ankylosing spondylitis. General study findings and limits: A motif of 7 or 8 highly homologous TCR beta variants was seen as apparently characteristic of ankylosing spondylitis blood.

Their antigens are not known. TCRdb reprocessed the 5' RACE reads via MiXCR and lists one record per CDR3 protein. There are some 800,000 distinct CDR3 sequences in the sample; about 10% occur only once, and approximately 0.46% lies in the top ten. The sequencing input was blood, either unsorted or a sorted T cell fraction (not recorded which). Receptor source: a male donor with ankylosing spondylitis.

The chain is built from TRBV4-3 and TRBJ2-2; no reliable D call. CDR1 is LGHNA, CDR2 YSLEER, per germline. Trimming cost V 0 bases and J 6 bases, with 8 bases left between them. The CDR3 loop spans 14 amino acids. CDR3 bases: TGCGCCAGCAGCCAAGATGAGGCGGCCGGGGAGCTGTTTTTT. It specifies CASSQDEAAGELFF.

The chain joins TRBV7-6 to TRBJ2-3; D tentatively reads TRBD1 or TRBD2 (5 bases each). V lost 4 bases and J lost 3, with 17 bases in between. This CDR3 spans 16 amino acids. Per germline, CDR1 SGHVS and CDR2 FNYEAQ. CDR3 region: CASSSHKGRLTDTQYF. The DNA for the CDR3 is TGTGCCAGCAGCTCCCACAAGGGGAGATTAACAGATACGCAGTATTTT.

This rearrangement joins TRBV20-1 to TRBJ2-7; D gene unclear. The ends were cut back, 0 bases at V and 2 bases at J, with 14 bases in the middle. Germline V gene lookup returns CDR1 DFQATT and CDR2 SNEGSKA (reference sequence). The CDR3 consists of 15 residues. CDR3: CSARDVRVLPYEQYF. CDR3 sequence (DNA): TGCAGTGCTAGAGATGTCCGGGTCCTACCCTACGAGCAGTACTTC.

This sequence joins TRBV9 and TRBJ2-1; D uncertain. Per the germline V gene, CDR1 is SGDLS and CDR2 is YYNGEE. Trimming removed 4 bases from V and 5 bases from J, with 10 bases in between. This CDR3 spans 13 amino acids. The CDR3 loop is CASSSRADNEQFF. The CDR3 DNA is TGTGCCAGCAGCTCTAGGGCGGACAATGAGCAGTTCTTC.

This clonotype was detected only a few times. J is TRBJ2-5 and V is TRBV5-1; D is unresolved. V lost 4 bases and J 5 bases, leaving 12 bases between the germline ends. Germline lookup yields CDR1 SGHRS and CDR2 YFSETQ. The CDR3 has 13 amino acids. CDR3 sequence reads: CASSRLLGETQYF. The CDR3 DNA reads TGCGCCAGCAGCCGACTGCTAGGGGAGACCCAGTACTTC.

This clonotype showed up just a few times. The chain has TRBV7-2 and TRBJ1-2; no reliable D call. The length of the CDR3 is 12 residues. Trimming took 3 bases from V and 5 from J, leaving 7 bases between them. The germline V gene encodes CDR1 SGHTA and CDR2 FQGNSA. The CDR3: CASSFVRYGYTF. The CDR3 DNA sequence: TGTGCCAGCAGCTTCGTCAGATATGGCTACACCTTC.

The chain carries TRBV15 and TRBJ2-1; D perhaps matches TRBD2 (6 bases). The CDR3 runs to 16 residues. The V gene lost 4 bases and the J gene lost 1 base, with 14 bases spanning the gap. The V gene's germline CDR1 is LNHNV and CDR2 YYDKDF (reference sequence). CDR3 sequence (DNA): TGTGCCACCAGCATGCCCCGCGGGGTTTCCTACAATGAGCAGTTCTTC. Encoded protein: CATSMPRGVSYNEQFF.

This clonotype has more than one count but fewer than ten. The V and J genes are TRBV2 and TRBJ1-5; D remains unclear. The CDR3 length is 13 residues. Germline assignment: CDR1 SNHLY and CDR2 FYNNEI. Trimming stripped 3 bases from V and 6 bases from J, with 9 bases between. CDR3: CASSDGNGQPQHF. CDR3 DNA sequence: TGTGCCAGCAGTGATGGGAATGGTCAGCCCCAGCATTTT.